Listed below are T cell receptor beta chains from one sample, sequenced in a study of T cells in Graves' hyperthyroidism and ophthalmopathy. Using its own MiXCR run on the multiplex PCR reads, TCRdb lists one record per CDR3 protein. The table has hundreds of thousands of distinct CDR3 sequences, about 15% seen once. Sequencing was performed on blood. Receptors were obtained from a woman aged 18-29 years with Graves' hyperthyroidism. Both conserved end residues are trimmed from each CDR3. Each record gives: CDR3 protein, CDR3 length, D gene, J gene, V gene. The D gene is left open where the match is weak.

CDR3aa: ASSAQQGAFVKLF
len: 13
d_gene: TRBD1
j_gene: TRBJ1-4
v_gene: TRBV27

CDR3aa: ASSLPLAGGPTDTQY
len: 15
d_gene: TRBD2
j_gene: TRBJ2-3
v_gene: TRBV9

CDR3aa: ASRLAPGDEKLF
len: 12
d_gene: NA
j_gene: TRBJ1-4
v_gene: TRBV5-6

CDR3aa: ASSFVTAGFGAF
len: 12
d_gene: NA
j_gene: TRBJ1-1
v_gene: TRBV12-3/TRBV12-4

CDR3aa: ASSKDYNEQF
len: 10
d_gene: NA
j_gene: TRBJ2-1
v_gene: TRBV5-1

CDR3aa: ASNPDLPSGANVLT
len: 14
d_gene: NA
j_gene: TRBJ2-6
v_gene: TRBV5-5

CDR3aa: ASSTQGLGETQY
len: 12
d_gene: NA
j_gene: TRBJ2-5
v_gene: TRBV11-1

CDR3aa: ASSPKGALGRDTQY
len: 14
d_gene: NA
j_gene: TRBJ2-3
v_gene: TRBV11-3

CDR3aa: SARDPGSGNTIY
len: 12
d_gene: NA
j_gene: TRBJ1-3
v_gene: TRBV20-1

CDR3aa: ASGRGTSGYEQF
len: 12
d_gene: TRBD2
j_gene: TRBJ2-1
v_gene: TRBV4-1

CDR3aa: ASSESNRVKSEQF
len: 13
d_gene: NA
j_gene: TRBJ2-1
v_gene: TRBV2

CDR3aa: ASSLDATDTQY
len: 11
d_gene: NA
j_gene: TRBJ2-3
v_gene: TRBV5-1